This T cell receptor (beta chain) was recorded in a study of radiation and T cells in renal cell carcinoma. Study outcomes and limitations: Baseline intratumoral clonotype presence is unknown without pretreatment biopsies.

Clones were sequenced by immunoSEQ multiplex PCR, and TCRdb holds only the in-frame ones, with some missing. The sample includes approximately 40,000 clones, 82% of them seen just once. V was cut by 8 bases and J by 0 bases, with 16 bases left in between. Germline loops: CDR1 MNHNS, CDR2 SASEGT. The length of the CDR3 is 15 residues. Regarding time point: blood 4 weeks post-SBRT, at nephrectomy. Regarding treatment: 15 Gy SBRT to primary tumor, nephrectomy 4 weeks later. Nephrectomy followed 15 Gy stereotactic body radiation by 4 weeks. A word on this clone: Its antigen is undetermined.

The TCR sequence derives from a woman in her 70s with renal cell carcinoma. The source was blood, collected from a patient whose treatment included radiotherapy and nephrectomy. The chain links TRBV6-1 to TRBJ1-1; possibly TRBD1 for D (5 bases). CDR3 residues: CASVWDPNLNTEAFF. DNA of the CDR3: TGTGCCAGCGTTTGGGACCCCAACCTGAACACTGAAGCTTTCTTT.